Shown below are 5 T cell receptor beta chains from a single sample sequenced in a study of CDR3 diversity in severe acne (dated by TCRdb to the late 2010s). Receptor amplification or capture employed PCR. Sequenced on an Illumina HiSeq 2000. TCRdb cleaned the public reads at Q25 with fastp, built clones with MiXCR and kept in-frame beta chains. For every CDR3 protein sequence, its rows merge into one entry that carries the most common genes and DNA. In all, the sample holds some 85,000 distinct CDR3 sequences, and roughly 49% of those were seen once. Around 10% of the sample rests with the top ten. Sequencing input: blood. The source of these receptors is a male donor with severe acne vulgaris.

The chain is built from TRBV25-1 and TRBJ2-7, with D perhaps TRBD2 (5 bases). Germline V lookup: CDR1 MGHDK, CDR2 SYGVNS. The CDR3 runs to 15 residues. Trimming stripped 6 bases from V and 3 bases from J, with 18 bases between. CDR3 residues: CASSLATQESYEQYF. The DNA of the CDR3 is TGTGCCAGCAGCTTAGCGACCCAGGAGAGCTACGAGCAGTACTTC.

This clonotype was counted many times. V and J are TRBV27 and TRBJ2-1, with TRBD1 matching 7 bases. The CDR3 is made up of 13 amino acids. The V gene end was trimmed by 2 bases and the J gene end by 10 bases; junction bases not matched to a gene: 5. Germline V CDR1 and CDR2: MNHEY, SMNVEV (reference sequence). The CDR3 loop is CASSLPTGLEQFF. CDR3 DNA: TGTGCCAGCAGTTTACCGACAGGGTTGGAGCAGTTCTTC.

The V and J genes are TRBV2 and TRBJ1-4; D may be TRBD1 (6 bases). Germline CDR1 reads SNHLY; CDR2 reads FYNNEI. CDR3 length: 14 amino acids. Trimming cost V 0 bases and J 7 bases, with 9 bases left between them. The CDR3 protein is CASSEAGHLEKLFF. CDR3 DNA: TGTGCCAGCAGTGAAGCGGGACACCTTGAAAAACTGTTTTTT.

The chain recombines TRBV29-1 with TRBJ2-3, with TRBD1 identical over 10 bases. The germline V gene encodes CDR1 SQVTM and CDR2 ANQGSEA. V dropped 6 bases and J dropped 7; count of bases not matched to a gene: 13. This CDR3 spans 15 amino acids. CDR3 DNA: TGCAGCGTCCGGGACAGGGGATCAGGACAAAATACGCAGTATTTT. Translation gives CSVRDRGSGQNTQYF.

This clonotype was observed a handful of times. The chain has TRBV13 and TRBJ1-1; TRBD1 is a possible D gene (6 bases). V shed 5 bases and J shed 5 bases, with 12 bases lying between them. This CDR3 region has 13 residues. Germline CDR1 is PRHDT and CDR2 is FYEKMQ (reference sequence). In DNA form, the CDR3 reads TGTGCCAGCAGCCGGGGGGCAAGTACTGAAGCTTTCTTT. It is translated as CASSRGASTEAFF.